One and the same sample provided the 18 T cell receptor beta chains below, sequenced in a study of T cell repertoires in cytomegalovirus infection. These receptors have no known antigen. Each CDR3 protein is one row after TCRdb ran MiXCR on the reads. The data show around 360,000 distinct CDR3 sequences, just under 35% seen once. Specimen: cultured PBMCs, collected from culture after CMV antigen stimulation. These receptor sequences come from a human donor in good health (CMV status not recorded). Some clones in this sample may be carry-over from other donors' samples.

The rearrangement links TRBV28 to TRBJ2-3; 8 bases match TRBD1. The CDR3 extends over 15 amino acids. Per germline, CDR1 MDHEN and CDR2 SYDVKM. Trimming cost V 5 bases and J 6 bases; bases outside gene matches: 10. CDR3 DNA sequence: TGTGCCAGCAGTCCCGGGACAGGCCCCTCTGATACGCAGTATTTT. Translated: CASSPGTGPSDTQYF.

This clonotype was found a few times. The CDR3 bases are TGCGCCAGCAGCCAAGGGGTAGCGGGAGAGCAGCAGTACTTC. This encodes CASSQGVAGEQQYF. This sequence joins TRBV4-1 and TRBJ2-7, with 9 nucleotides matching TRBD2. Unmatched junction bases numbered 6, after V lost 1 base and J lost 8 bases. CDR1 MGHRA and CDR2 YSYEKL come from the germline V gene. This CDR3 has 14 amino acids.

This clonotype showed up many times. The rearrangement joins TRBV7-6 to TRBJ2-5; the D gene is possibly TRBD2 (5 bases). The CDR3 runs 15 residues. Trimming pared 5 bases from V and 5 bases from J, leaving 18 bases between. The germline CDR1 and CDR2 sequences are SGHVS and FNYEAQ. The CDR3 nucleotides read TGTGCCAGCAGCACCGGCCCCCTTACGGGGGAGACCCAGTACTTC. This sequence encodes CASSTGPLTGETQYF.

This clonotype was seen a handful of times. The chain joins TRBV5-4 to TRBJ1-2, with TRBD1 identical over 11 bases. The CDR3 consists of 16 residues. Germline V gene data show CDR1 as SGHNT and CDR2 as YYREEE (reference sequence). With V trimmed by 3 bases and J by 5 bases, 9 bases remained unmatched. The CDR3 protein is CASSSGGTGGKYGYTF. The CDR3 DNA is TGTGCCAGCAGCTCGGGGGGGACAGGGGGGAAGTATGGCTACACCTTC.

The chain couples TRBV4-1 to TRBJ2-1, with D unresolved. Trimming stripped 1 base from V and 0 bases from J, with 10 bases between. There are 16 residues in the CDR3. Germline V lookup: CDR1 MGHRA, CDR2 YSYEKL. The CDR3 here is CASSQVAVSSYNEQFF. The CDR3 DNA reads TGCGCCAGCAGCCAAGTAGCAGTAAGCTCCTACAATGAGCAGTTCTTC.

A single count supports this clonotype. The rearrangement uses TRBV18 and TRBJ2-7; TRBD1 matches 8 bases. Germline trimming cut 4 bases from V and 3 bases from J; bases unmatched to any gene: 8. The germline V gene encodes CDR1 KGHSH and CDR2 LQKENI. The CDR3 runs to 15 residues. CDR3 nucleotide sequence: TGTGCCAGCTCACTCCGAGGGACAGGCAACTACGAGCAGTACGTC. Translation gives CASSLRGTGNYEQYV.

The chain links TRBV6-6 to TRBJ2-7; D assignment may be TRBD1 or TRBD2 (5 bases each). Germline CDR1 reads MNHNY; CDR2 reads SVGAGI (reference sequence). V lost 0 bases and J lost 3, with 12 bases in between. CDR3 length: 15 residues. CDR3 sequence: CASSYSGTVNYEQYF. Here the CDR3 DNA reads TGTGCCAGCAGTTACTCCGGGACGGTTAACTACGAGCAGTACTTC.

This chain uses TRBV20-1 with TRBJ2-3; 10 bases map to TRBD2. V trimming: 1 base; J trimming: 0 bases; junction bases outside the gene matches: 10. The CDR3 is 18 residues long. Per germline, CDR1 DFQATT and CDR2 SNEGSKA (reference sequence). The CDR3 spells CSARVWLAGVRSTDTQYF. For the CDR3, the DNA is TGCAGTGCTAGAGTATGGCTAGCGGGAGTTAGGAGCACAGATACGCAGTATTTT.

This chain connects TRBV7-2 to TRBJ2-3; D unresolved. Looked up from germline, CDR1 is SGHTA and CDR2 is FQGNSA. Trimming took 3 bases from V and 0 from J, leaving 7 bases between them. The CDR3 runs to 14 residues. Here the CDR3 reads CASSFYRSTDTQYF. The CDR3, as DNA: TGTGCCAGCAGCTTCTATAGAAGCACAGATACGCAGTATTTT. The variable domain in full, with the rest retrieved from reference TRBV7-2 and TRBJ2-3, is GAGVSQSPSNKVTEKGKDVELRCDPISGHTALYWYRQSLGQGLEFLIYFQGNSAPDKSGLPSDRFSAERTGGSVSTLTIQRTQQEDSAVYLCASSFYRSTDTQYFGPGTRLTVL.

This sequence joins TRBV7-2 and TRBJ1-5; 9 nucleotides match TRBD1. The CDR3 extends over 15 amino acids. In germline, CDR1 is SGHTA, CDR2 FQGNSA. The ends lost 1 base at V and 4 bases at J; junction bases unmatched: 2. CDR3 coding DNA: TGTGCCAGCAGCTTAGAGGGACAGGGTAATCAGCCCCAGCATTTT. Amino acids: CASSLEGQGNQPQHF.

This clonotype has ten or more counts. The CDR3, as DNA: TGTGCCAGCAGCTTAGGGGGATGGGGACCGAGATCAGATACGCAGTATTTT. Its protein product is CASSLGGWGPRSDTQYF. The rearrangement links TRBV7-8 to TRBJ2-3; TRBD1 or TRBD2 may be the D gene (5 bases each). The V gene lost 1 base and the J gene lost 4 bases, with 18 bases spanning the gap. CDR1 and CDR2 (germline): SGHVS, FQNEAQ. There are 17 residues in the CDR3.

The chain has TRBV7-2 and TRBJ2-7; TRBD1 agrees at 7 bases. CDR1 SGHTA and CDR2 FQGNSA come from the germline V gene. V was pared by 1 base and J by 2 bases, with 5 bases of the junction left unmatched. The CDR3 is 15 residues long. CDR3 DNA sequence: TGTGCCAGCAGCTTAGATGTTCAGGGGGCCTACGAGCAGTACGTC. Residues: CASSLDVQGAYEQYV.

This clonotype was detected only a few times. The V gene is TRBV12-3 or TRBV12-4, the J gene TRBJ2-1; 8 nucleotides align to TRBD2. V dropped 5 bases and J dropped 5; count of bases not matched to a gene: 14. This CDR3 contains 17 residues. CDR3 in amino acids: CASSTGYAGGINNEQFF. The CDR3 DNA follows: TGTGCCAGCAGTACCGGGTACGCGGGAGGAATAAACAATGAGCAGTTCTTC.

The CDR3 DNA follows: TGTGCCAGCAGTCCTGGGCGGGGACCCAATCAGCCCCAGCATTTT. The encoded protein is CASSPGRGPNQPQHF. The V and J genes are TRBV28 and TRBJ1-5; a weak D match, TRBD1 (5 bases). Between the trimmed V and J ends, which lost 5 bases and 3 bases, there was a span of 14 bases. CDR1 is MDHEN, CDR2 SYDVKM, per germline. The CDR3 has 15 amino acids.

This clonotype appeared a few times. The rearrangement links TRBV12-3 or TRBV12-4 to TRBJ1-5; D gene unclear. V was trimmed by 3 bases and J by 4 bases, leaving 13 bases between them. This CDR3 comprises 15 residues. The CDR3 is CASSFFIGFNQPQHF. The DNA of the CDR3 is TGTGCCAGCAGTTTTTTTATAGGGTTTAATCAGCCCCAGCATTTT.

The rearrangement uses TRBV7-3 and TRBJ1-5; 8 positions agree with TRBD1. The germline V gene has CDR1 SGHTA and CDR2 FQGTGA. The CDR3 totals 13 residues. Trimming removed 5 bases from V and 9 bases from J; junction bases left unmatched: 6. Here the CDR3 reads CASSLGQGRPQHF. Here the CDR3 DNA reads TGTGCCAGCAGCCTCGGACAGGGCCGGCCCCAGCATTTT.

The CDR3 loop is CASSSPDRATYEQYF. The DNA of the CDR3 is TGTGCCAGCAGTTCCCCGGACAGGGCCACCTACGAGCAGTACTTC. The chain has TRBV28 and TRBJ2-7, with TRBD1 matching 8 bases. CDR1 MDHEN and CDR2 SYDVKM come from the germline V gene. The CDR3 length is 15 residues. V gave up 4 bases and J gave up 2 bases; unmatched junction bases: 7. The entire variable domain, with the rest obtained from reference TRBV28 and TRBJ2-7, is as follows: DVKVTQSSRYLVKRTGEKVFLECVQDMDHENMFWYRQDPGLGLRLIYFSYDVKMKEKGDIPEGYSVSREKKERFSLILESASTNQTSMYLCASSSPDRATYEQYFGPGTRLTVT.

This clonotype was counted between two and nine times. The V and J genes are TRBV20-1 and TRBJ2-3, with D unclear. Looked up from germline, CDR1 is DFQATT and CDR2 is SNEGSKA (reference sequence). The CDR3 is 13 amino acids. V was pared by 4 bases and J by 5 bases, with 13 bases between. CDR3 DNA: TGCAGTGCTACTATCGTGGACGGAGATACGCAGTATTTT. Protein sequence: CSATIVDGDTQYF.